A selection of T cell receptor beta chains follows, all from one sample in a study of cytomegalovirus exposure and HLA in healthy donors. Sequenced by immunoSEQ multiplex PCR; TCRdb stores in-frame clones only, minus some. The table has over 150,000 clones, less than 85% seen once; the top ten hold over 1.5%. What was sequenced was PBMCs. These receptors were taken from a girl between 10 and 17 years old in good health and CMV-seropositive. Both conserved end residues are part of each CDR3. The D gene is left open where the match is weak. Not all rows give a size; the values are once, few, many and, for expanded clones, a class.

TRBJ2-5	NA	TRBV11-3	few	CASSLPPGETQYF	TGTGCCAGCAGCTTACCCCCGGGTGAGACCCAGTACTTC
TRBJ1-3	NA	TRBV4-3	once	CASSQVGSGSWDTIYF	TGCGCCAGCAGCCAAGTTGGCTCGGGGAGTTGGGACACCATATATTTT
TRBJ2-5	NA	TRBV5-6	NA	CASSLISGIQETQYF	TGTGCCAGCAGCTTGATCTCCGGTATACAAGAGACCCAGTACTTC
TRBJ2-3	TRBD2	TRBV25-1	NA	CASSEAGGREDTQYF	TGTGCCAGCAGTGAAGCGGGGGGGCGGGAAGATACGCAGTATTTT
TRBJ2-4	NA	TRBV7-2	NA	CASSLGGLENIQYF	TGTGCCAGCAGCCTGGGGGGGCTTGAAAACATTCAGTACTTC
TRBJ2-7	NA	TRBV9	NA	CASSVGGDTYEQYF	TGTGCCAGCAGCGTAGGGGGAGACACCTACGAGCAGTACTTC
TRBJ1-2	NA	TRBV14	NA	CASTPLGRVEYGYTF	TGTGCCAGCACCCCCCTGGGCAGGGTCGAATATGGCTACACCTTC
TRBJ2-1	NA	TRBV13	NA	CASSLTPPGNEQFF	TGTGCCAGCAGCTTAACCCCCCCGGGGAATGAGCAGTTCTTC
TRBJ1-1	NA	TRBV27	few	CASSPTPNTEAFF	TGTGCCAGCAGTCCAACACCGAATACTGAAGCTTTCTTT
TRBJ2-7	TRBD1	TRBV6-5	NA	CASSYVGQGPYEQYF	TGTGCCAGCAGTTACGTGGGACAGGGTCCCTACGAGCAGTACTTC
TRBJ1-2	NA	TRBV6-5	NA	CASSYSQMARTYGYTF	TGTGCCAGCAGTTACTCGCAGATGGCCAGAACCTATGGCTACACCTTC
TRBJ2-5	NA	TRBV6-5	NA	CASSYSRLGTQYF	TGTGCCAGCAGTTACTCGAGGCTAGGGACCCAGTACTTC
TRBJ2-2	TRBD2	TRBV5-6	NA	CASSSAKGLAFTGELFF	TGTGCCAGCAGCTCCGCTAAGGGACTAGCGTTCACCGGGGAGCTGTTTTTT
TRBJ2-5	TRBD2	TRBV10-3	NA	CAISERVAGGETQYF	TGTGCCATCAGTGAGAGGGTAGCGGGGGGGGAGACCCAGTACTTC
TRBJ2-7	NA	TRBV4-1	NA	CASSQDWAGAPYEQYF	TGCGCCAGCAGCCAAGATTGGGCGGGGGCCCCCTACGAGCAGTACTTC
TRBJ2-6	NA	TRBV5-6	NA	CASSSAGGANVLTF	TGTGCCAGCAGCTCAGCCGGGGGGGCCAACGTCCTGACTTTC
TRBJ2-1	TRBD1	TRBV6-6	NA	CASSYPGQGSEQFF	TGTGCCAGCAGTTACCCCGGACAGGGGTCGGAGCAGTTCTTC
TRBJ1-5	TRBD1	TRBV4-1	NA	CASSQDITGVPQPQHF	TGCGCCAGCAGCCAAGATATTACAGGGGTGCCTCAGCCCCAGCATTTT
TRBJ2-1	NA	TRBV5-6	NA	CASSLGGWYPGYEQFF	TGTGCCAGCAGCTTGGGAGGGTGGTACCCGGGGTATGAGCAGTTCTTC
TRBJ2-7	TRBD1	TRBV4-2	NA	CASSQDPGTGAYFVGEQYF	TGTGCCAGCAGCCAAGATCCCGGGACAGGGGCGTATTTTGTGGGGGAGCAGTACTTC
TRBJ1-2	TRBD1	TRBV7-2	NA	CASSPKQGGGWGYTF	TGTGCCAGCAGCCCAAAGCAGGGGGGCGGATGGGGCTACACCTTC
TRBJ1-1	NA	TRBV25-1	few	CASTRLTMNTEAFF	TGTGCCAGCACCAGATTGACAATGAACACTGAAGCTTTCTTT
TRBJ2-7	TRBD2	TRBV7-6	few	CASSPSGLAGKGKQYF	TGTGCCAGCAGCCCCTCCGGACTAGCGGGGAAGGGAAAGCAGTACTTC
TRBJ1-1	NA	TRBV11-2	NA	CASSSDLNTEAFF	TGTGCCAGCAGCTCAGACTTGAACACTGAAGCTTTCTTT
TRBJ1-2	TRBD1	TRBV2	NA	CASSGQGLGYGYTF	TGTGCCAGCAGTGGACAGGGGTTGGGCTATGGCTACACCTTC
TRBJ2-3	TRBD2	TRBV6-5	few	CASTISGGGTDTQYF	TGTGCCAGCACTATTAGCGGGGGAGGCACAGATACGCAGTATTTT
TRBJ2-4	NA	TRBV6-9	NA	CASRRNRNF	TGTGCCAGCAGACGCAACAGGAACTTC
TRBJ2-5	NA	TRBV18	NA	CASSPESQETQYF	TGTGCCAGCTCACCCGAGTCACAAGAGACCCAGTACTTC
TRBJ2-7	NA	TRBV11-3	NA	CAQRAGIKYEQYF	TGTGCCCAAAGGGCAGGGATTAAGTACGAGCAGTACTTC
TRBJ1-4	TRBD1	TRBV10-2	NA	CASSRDRSGEKLFF	TGCGCCAGCAGTAGGGACAGGTCGGGTGAAAAACTGTTTTTT
TRBJ2-3	TRBD1	TRBV5-1	NA	CASSLGGTVMTDTQYF	TGCGCCAGCAGCTTGGGAGGGACAGTCATGACAGATACGCAGTATTTT
TRBJ1-6	NA	TRBV6-1	few	CASSESQGTASPLHF	TGTGCCAGCAGTGAATCACAGGGTACAGCGTCACCCCTCCACTTT
TRBJ2-3	NA	TRBV7-9	NA	CASSPEGATDTQYF	TGTGCCAGCAGCCCGGAGGGCGCGACAGATACGCAGTATTTT
TRBJ2-3	TRBD2	TRBV6-5	NA	CASTGGGDTQYF	TGTGCCAGCACCGGGGGGGGAGATACGCAGTATTTT
TRBJ1-2	NA	TRBV12-5	NA	CASGLSYPGGYTF	TGTGCTAGTGGTTTGTCCTATCCGGGGGGCTACACCTTT
TRBJ2-1	TRBD1	TRBV6-5	few	CASSLDRGAYNEQFF	TGTGCCAGCAGCCTGGACAGGGGAGCCTACAATGAGCAGTTCTTC
TRBJ1-6	NA	TRBV19	NA	CASSPGARSYNSPLHF	TGTGCCAGTAGTCCAGGGGCCCGCTCCTATAATTCACCCCTCCACTTT
TRBJ2-7	TRBD1	TRBV7-7	NA	CASSLGQGGYEQYF	TGTGCCAGCAGCCTCGGACAGGGGGGGTACGAGCAGTACTTC
TRBJ1-2	NA	TRBV7-2	few	CASSLVHTGSVYGYTF	TGTGCCAGCAGCTTAGTTCATACAGGGTCAGTTTATGGCTACACCTTC
TRBJ1-2	NA	TRBV10-3	NA	CAISAQGGNYGYTF	TGTGCCATCAGTGCTCAGGGCGGCAACTATGGCTACACCTTC
TRBJ2-7	NA	TRBV5-4	NA	CASSSKSGGEQYF	TGTGCCAGCAGCTCGAAATCGGGTGGCGAGCAGTACTTC
TRBJ1-2	TRBD1	TRBV7-2	once	CASKGQGARVYGYTF	TGTGCCAGCAAAGGACAGGGGGCGCGTGTCTATGGCTACACCTTC
TRBJ1-2	TRBD1	TRBV6-6	NA	CASSSSDRVYGYTF	TGTGCCAGCAGTTCCTCGGACAGGGTGTATGGCTACACCTTC
TRBJ2-3	NA	TRBV29-1	NA	CSVGGLWSKRTDTQYF	TGCAGCGTTGGGGGGCTATGGTCGAAACGAACAGATACGCAGTATTTT
TRBJ2-2	TRBD2	TRBV9	NA	CASRGAGRTGELFF	TGTGCCAGCAGAGGAGCGGGGAGAACCGGGGAGCTGTTTTTT
TRBJ2-1	TRBD2	TRBV10-3	few	CAIRGTSGDNNEQFF	TGTGCCATCAGAGGGACTAGCGGGGATAACAATGAGCAGTTCTTC
TRBJ2-3	TRBD1	TRBV7-9	NA	CASSSEGASTDTQYF	TGTGCCAGCAGCTCAGAGGGGGCGTCCACAGATACGCAGTATTTT
TRBJ1-5	TRBD1	TRBV5-6	once	CASSVTGNSNQPQHF	TGTGCCAGCAGCGTGACAGGGAATAGCAATCAGCCCCAGCATTTT